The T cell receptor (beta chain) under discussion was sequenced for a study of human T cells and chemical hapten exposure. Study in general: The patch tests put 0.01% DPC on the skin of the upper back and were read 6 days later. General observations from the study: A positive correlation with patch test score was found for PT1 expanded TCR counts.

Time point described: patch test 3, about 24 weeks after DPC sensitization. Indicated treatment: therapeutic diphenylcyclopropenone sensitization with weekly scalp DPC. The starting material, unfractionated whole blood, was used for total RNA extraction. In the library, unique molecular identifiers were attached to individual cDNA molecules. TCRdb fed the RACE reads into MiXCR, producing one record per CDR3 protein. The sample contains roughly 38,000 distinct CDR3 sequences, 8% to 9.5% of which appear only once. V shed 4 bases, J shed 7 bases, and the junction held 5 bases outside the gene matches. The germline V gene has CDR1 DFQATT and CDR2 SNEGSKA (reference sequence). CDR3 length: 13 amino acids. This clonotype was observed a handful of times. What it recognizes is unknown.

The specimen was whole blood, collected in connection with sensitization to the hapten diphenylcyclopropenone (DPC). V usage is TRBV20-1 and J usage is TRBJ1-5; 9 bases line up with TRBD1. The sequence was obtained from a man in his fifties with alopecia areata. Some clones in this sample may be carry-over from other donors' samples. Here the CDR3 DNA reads TGCAGTGCTAACAGGGGGCTGGGGCAGCCCCAGCATTTT. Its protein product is CSANRGLGQPQHF.